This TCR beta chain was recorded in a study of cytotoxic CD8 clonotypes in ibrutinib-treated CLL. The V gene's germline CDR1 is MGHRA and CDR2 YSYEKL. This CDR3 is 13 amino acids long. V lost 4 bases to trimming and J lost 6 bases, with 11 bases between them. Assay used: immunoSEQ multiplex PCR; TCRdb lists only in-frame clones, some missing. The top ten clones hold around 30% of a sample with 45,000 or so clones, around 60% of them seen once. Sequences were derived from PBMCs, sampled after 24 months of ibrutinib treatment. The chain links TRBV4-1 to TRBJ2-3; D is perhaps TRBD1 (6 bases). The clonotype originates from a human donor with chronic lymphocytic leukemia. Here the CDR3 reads CASSLQGRDTQYF. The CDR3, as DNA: TGCGCCAGCAGCCTACAGGGTAGGGATACGCAGTATTTT.